Each of the 15 T cell receptor beta chains below was sequenced from the same sample in a study of cytomegalovirus exposure and HLA in healthy donors. The primer mix had 60 Vbeta and 13 Jbeta primers. Produced via immunoSEQ multiplex PCR; TCRdb's table is partial and in-frame only. This sample has approximately 130,000 clones, with approximately 90% found just once. Specimen: PBMCs. These TCRs come from a woman in her twenties or thirties in good health and CMV-seronegative.

This clone was seen once. V is TRBV25-1 and J is TRBJ1-2; D perhaps matches TRBD1 (5 bases). The CDR3 spans 16 residues. Looked up from germline, CDR1 is MGHDK and CDR2 is SYGVNS. V lost 3 bases to trimming and J lost 4 bases, with 18 bases between them. DNA for the CDR3: TGTGCCAGCAGTGATCTGTGGGGGGAGGGAGGCTATGGCTACACCTTC. It yields the protein CASSDLWGEGGYGYTF.

The rearrangement uses TRBV2 and TRBJ1-1; 9 positions match TRBD1. The length of the CDR3 is 14 residues. V trimming: 4 bases; J trimming: 5 bases; junction bases outside the gene matches: 5. Germline assignment: CDR1 SNHLY and CDR2 FYNNEI. CDR3 loop: CASSASTGGTEAFF. The CDR3 DNA reads TGTGCCAGCAGTGCATCGACAGGGGGGACTGAAGCTTTCTTT.

The V call is TRBV9, the J call TRBJ1-1; 7 nucleotides line up with TRBD1. The trim removed 6 bases at V and 0 bases at J, leaving 2 bases unmatched. The CDR3 sequence is 13 residues long. Per germline, CDR1 SGDLS and CDR2 YYNGEE. The CDR3 DNA reads as TGTGCCAGCAACAGGGGAATGAACACTGAAGCTTTCTTT. This sequence encodes CASNRGMNTEAFF.

V is TRBV4-3 and J is TRBJ2-2, with TRBD1 as a possible D gene (5 bases). This CDR3 region has 17 residues. V lost 0 bases and J lost 2, with 13 bases in between. Per germline, CDR1 LGHNA and CDR2 YSLEER. The CDR3 sequence: CASSQDWQGPNTGELFF. CDR3 sequence (DNA): TGCGCCAGCAGCCAAGATTGGCAGGGCCCTAACACCGGGGAGCTGTTTTTT.

The count of this clone is one. The chain is built from TRBV7-2 and TRBJ2-1; 7 bases align to TRBD1. CDR3 length: 18 amino acids. From germline, CDR1 is SGHTA and CDR2 FQGNSA. With 0 bases clipped from V and 2 bases from J, the junction kept 10 bases outside the gene matches. The CDR3 DNA follows: TGTGCCAGCAGCTTAGCGAAGAGACAGGGTGTAGCCTACAATGAGCAGTTCTTC. Translated: CASSLAKRQGVAYNEQFF.

The table lists this clone with a count of one. CDR3 in DNA: TGTGCCAGCAGCTTATATGCCCAGGGCCGAAGGGCTGAAGCTTTCTTT. This gives the protein CASSLYAQGRRAEAFF. The gene calls are TRBV7-9 and TRBJ1-1, with D perhaps matching TRBD1 (5 bases). The CDR3 totals 16 residues. Per germline, CDR1 SEHNR and CDR2 FQNEAQ (reference sequence). Trimming took off 2 bases at V and 6 bases at J, with 19 bases between the two ends. Full variable domain (rest looked up from reference TRBV7-9 and TRBJ1-1): DTGVSQNPRHKITKRGQNVTFRCDPISEHNRLYWYRQTLGQGPEFLTYFQNEAQLEKSRLLSDRFSAERPKGSFSTLEIQRTEQGDSAMYLCASSLYAQGRRAEAFFGQGTRLTVV.

The chain carries TRBV6-5 and TRBJ2-7; TRBD1 agrees at 8 bases. This CDR3 has 15 amino acids. Trimming took 0 bases from V and 2 from J; bases not matched to a gene: 3. Germline V gives CDR1 MNHEY, CDR2 SVGAGI. The DNA for the CDR3 is TGTGCCAGCAGTTACTCGGACAGGGCGACCTACGAGCAGTACTTC. The encoded protein is CASSYSDRATYEQYF.

In DNA, the CDR3 is TGCGCCAGCAGCGCCTTAACAGTGAACACTGAAGCTTTCTTT. Its protein product is CASSALTVNTEAFF. V gene TRBV5-1 combines with J gene TRBJ1-1, with unresolved D. The germline gives CDR1 SGHRS, CDR2 YFSETQ. The CDR3 sequence is 14 residues long. Trimming pared 4 bases from V and 0 bases from J, leaving 10 bases between.

The chain carries TRBV13 and TRBJ2-7; 10 nucleotides align to TRBD1. Trimming cost V 4 bases and J 5 bases; bases outside gene matches: 2. CDR3 length: 13 amino acids. In germline, CDR1 is PRHDT, CDR2 FYEKMQ (reference sequence). The CDR3 region is CASSSDRGHEQYF. DNA of the CDR3: TGTGCCAGCAGCTCAGACAGGGGGCACGAGCAGTACTTC.

There are a few counts of this clone. In nucleotides, the CDR3 is TGCGCCAGCAGCGTACGACAGGGGGGGAACACTGAAGCTTTCTTT. It translates to CASSVRQGGNTEAFF. The gene calls are TRBV5-1 and TRBJ1-1; 9 nucleotides align to TRBD1. The CDR3 runs 15 residues. Germline V lookup: CDR1 SGHRS, CDR2 YFSETQ. After removal of 4 bases from V and 1 base from J, the junction contained 5 bases not matched to a gene.

V is TRBV27 and J is TRBJ1-1; 10 bases agree with TRBD1. The CDR3 is 13 residues long. With V trimmed by 10 bases and J by 4 bases, 6 bases remained unmatched. CDR1 is MNHEY, CDR2 SMNVEV, per germline (reference sequence). CDR3 nucleotide sequence: TGTGCCACCGGGGACAGGGGTACCACTGAAGCTTTCTTT. Translated: CATGDRGTTEAFF.

Regarding this clone: At one boundary the junction diverges from the germline segment, which might be a read error. The gene calls are TRBV29-1 and TRBJ1-5; 8 nucleotides agree with TRBD1. The V gene's germline CDR1 is SQVTM and CDR2 ANQGSEA. The CDR3 is made up of 13 amino acids. CDR3 nucleotides: TGCGGCGTCACAACAGGGGACAGGCAGCCCCAGCATTTT. Encoded protein: CGVTTGDRQPQHF.

The chain couples TRBV10-3 to TRBJ1-5; D is unresolved. Trimming removed 5 bases from V and 7 bases from J, with 12 bases in between. The germline CDR1 and CDR2 sequences are ENHRY and SYGVKD. The length of the CDR3 is 13 residues. For the CDR3, the DNA is TGTGCCATCAGTTCCGGAGGGAGACAGCCCCAGCATTTT. The encoded protein is CAISSGGRQPQHF.

The chain carries TRBV11-2 and TRBJ1-1; 8 bases map to TRBD1. V lost 4 bases to trimming and J lost 5 bases; unmatched junction nucleotides: 6. This CDR3 has 14 amino acids. Looked up from germline, CDR1 is SGHAT and CDR2 is FQNNGV. CDR3 protein: CASSSRTGNTEAFF. The CDR3 DNA is TGTGCCAGCAGCTCCCGGACAGGGAATACTGAAGCTTTCTTT.

The rearrangement links TRBV28 to TRBJ1-2, with 8 bases aligning to TRBD1. Germline CDR1 reads MDHEN; CDR2 reads SYDVKM. This CDR3 spans 15 amino acids. The V and J ends lost 5 bases and 4 bases, in that order; junction bases with no gene match: 9. The CDR3 region is CASSPRTGSPYGYTF. In nucleotides, the CDR3 is TGTGCCAGCAGTCCGAGGACAGGGTCTCCCTATGGCTACACCTTC.